The clone carrying this T cell receptor beta chain was recorded many times. Its antigen is unknown. The data are from a study of T cells in Graves' hyperthyroidism and ophthalmopathy. In patients aged 18 to 65, hyperthyroidism was newly diagnosed, with duration under 2 months. Reasons for excluding patients were uncontrolled infection, other autoimmune disease, pregnancy or lactation. Regions amplified from RNA transcripts were the TCR beta CDR3 regions. The TCR CDR3 first-round RT-PCR relied on the HTBI primer set. TCRdb re-called the multiplex PCR reads through MiXCR, storing one row per CDR3 protein. The sample yields hundreds of thousands of distinct CDR3 sequences, less than 20% seen once. There are 16 residues in the CDR3. Trimming took 4 bases from V and 1 from J; bases not matched to a gene: 5. Germline V CDR1 and CDR2: SNHLY, FYNNEI. General study results and limits: Stable hyperthyroidism and ophthalmopathy were separated using 13 V-J signatures.

This chain links TRBV2 with TRBJ2-2; 8 nucleotides agree with TRBD1. The source material was blood. The TCR was taken from a woman aged 18-29 years with Graves' hyperthyroidism. The CDR3 DNA follows: TGTGCCAGCAGTGGGCAGGGGGCAAAGAACACCGGGGAGCTGTTTTTT. As protein: CASSGQGAKNTGELFF.